The 18 T cell receptor beta chains below all came from one sample that was sequenced in a study of blood T cell repertoires in COVID-19. The assay was immunoSEQ multiplex PCR, and TCRdb's table has in-frame clones only and misses some. The table lists 90,000 to 120,000 clones, approximately 89% of them singletons, with roughly 6.6% in the top ten. The sequenced sample was peripheral blood. The receptors come from a man aged 50 to 59 with active or convalescent COVID-19.

V gene TRBV6-2 or TRBV6-3 combines with J gene TRBJ2-5; perhaps TRBD2 as D (5 bases). The V gene's germline CDR1 is MNHEY and CDR2 SVGEGT. With 0 bases removed from V and 2 bases from J, the gap between germline ends came to 19 bases. The CDR3 is 18 residues long. CDR3 region: CASSYSRSVSVAQETQYF. The CDR3 DNA follows: TGTGCCAGCAGTTACTCGAGATCAGTTAGCGTGGCACAAGAGACCCAGTACTTC.

This chain uses TRBV7-8 with TRBJ1-2, with D tentatively TRBD1 (5 bases). The V and J ends lost 5 bases and 8 bases respectively, with 15 bases between them. This CDR3 region has 13 residues. The germline CDR1 and CDR2 sequences are SGHVS and FQNEAQ. This CDR3 reads CASSRDWRGGYTF. The CDR3 bases are TGTGCCAGCAGCCGGGACTGGCGGGGCGGCTACACCTTC.

The CDR3 coding sequence is TGTGCCAGCAGTTTAGAGAGGGATGACACTGAAGCTTTCTTT. It yields the protein CASSLERDDTEAFF. The chain uses TRBV28 and TRBJ1-1; the D is unclear. Trimming left V 2 bases short and J 3 bases short, with 10 bases between. The CDR3 totals 14 residues. Looked up from germline, CDR1 is MDHEN and CDR2 is SYDVKM.

The chain carries TRBV19 and TRBJ1-2; 11 bases are shared with TRBD1. This CDR3 comprises 13 residues. V trimming: 10 bases; J trimming: 6 bases; junction bases outside the gene matches: 7. The germline V gene has CDR1 LNHDA and CDR2 SQIVND (reference sequence). The CDR3 coding sequence is TGTGCCACTAAGGGACAGGGGGACCATGGCTACACCTTC. Translation gives CATKGQGDHGYTF.

DNA for the CDR3: TGTGCCAGCAGTACGGGACAATCACGCGGCTACACCTTC. The encoded protein is CASSTGQSRGYTF. The chain combines TRBV6-1 with TRBJ1-2, with D tentatively TRBD1 (6 bases). Germline V CDR1 and CDR2: MNHNS, SASEGT. The length of the CDR3 is 13 residues. V was cut by 5 bases and J by 8 bases, with 15 bases left in between.

The chain carries TRBV5-6 and TRBJ2-1; possibly TRBD2 for D (6 bases). Trimming removed 3 bases from V and 9 bases from J, with 13 bases in between. From germline, CDR1 is SGHDT and CDR2 YYEEEE. The CDR3 contains 13 residues. CDR3 sequence: CASSWAGRSEQFF. The CDR3 nucleotides read TGTGCCAGCAGCTGGGCGGGACGGTCTGAGCAGTTCTTC.

This sequence joins TRBV28 and TRBJ2-5, with TRBD2 matching 14 bases. Germline lookup yields CDR1 MDHEN and CDR2 SYDVKM. With 6 bases clipped from V and 4 bases from J, the junction kept 10 bases outside the gene matches. The CDR3 covers 17 residues. The CDR3 reads CASRTFGLAGGGETQYF. The CDR3 coding sequence is TGTGCCAGCAGAACTTTCGGACTAGCGGGAGGTGGAGAGACCCAGTACTTC.

This chain uses TRBV6-5 with TRBJ2-7; a weak D match, TRBD1 (6 bases). The V gene's germline CDR1 is MNHEY and CDR2 SVGAGI. Trimming removed 11 bases from V and 5 bases from J, with 19 bases in between. The CDR3 totals 13 residues. CDR3 loop: CAFLGAGMNEQYF. Here the CDR3 DNA reads TGTGCCTTCCTGGGGGCGGGTATGAACGAGCAGTACTTC.

The chain is built from TRBV18 and TRBJ2-3; TRBD1 might be the D (7 bases). The CDR3 is made up of 12 amino acids. Per the germline V gene, CDR1 is KGHSH and CDR2 is LQKENI. Trimming took 2 bases from V and 9 from J, leaving 9 bases between them. CDR3 sequence reads: CASSPGGGTQYF. The CDR3 DNA follows: TGTGCCAGCTCACCAGGAGGGGGCACGCAGTATTTT.

The chain links TRBV10-1 to TRBJ2-3; 8 nucleotides align to TRBD2. V trimming: 6 bases; J trimming: 3 bases; junction bases outside the gene matches: 5. Germline assignment: CDR1 WNHNN and CDR2 SYGVQD (reference sequence). The CDR3 runs 14 residues. CDR3 nucleotides: TGCGCCAGCAGCCTAGCGGGTCTTACAGATACGCAGTATTTT. Translating gives CASSLAGLTDTQYF.

The DNA of the CDR3 is TGTGCCAGCAGCCCACAGGGGAAGGGAACTGAAGCTTTCTTT. Its translation is CASSPQGKGTEAFF. The rearrangement joins TRBV3-1 (or the pseudogene TRBV3-2) to TRBJ1-1, with 7 bases fitting TRBD1. The CDR3 spans 14 residues. CDR1 is LGHDT and CDR2 is YNNKEL in the germline V gene (reference sequence). The ends lost 4 bases at V and 5 bases at J; junction bases unmatched: 7.

This sequence joins TRBV5-4 and TRBJ2-7; 7 positions match TRBD2. V was clipped by 3 bases and J by 5 bases; unmatched bases: 8. The CDR3 totals 14 residues. CDR1 and CDR2 from the germline V gene are SGHNT and YYREEE (reference sequence). The CDR3 here is CASSYDRDYNEQYF. CDR3 bases: TGTGCCAGCAGCTATGACCGGGACTACAACGAGCAGTACTTC.

The genes are TRBV5-1 and TRBJ2-7; possibly TRBD1 for D (6 bases). The germline gives CDR1 SGHRS, CDR2 YFSETQ. The CDR3 extends over 15 amino acids. Trimming pared 4 bases from V and 2 bases from J, leaving 16 bases between. CDR3 in amino acids: CASSPRGGQTYEQYF. The DNA for the CDR3 is TGCGCCAGCAGCCCCCGGGGCGGACAGACCTACGAGCAGTACTTC.

V gene TRBV27 combines with J gene TRBJ2-3, with no clear D. V lost 2 bases and J lost 0, with 6 bases in between. The germline CDR1 and CDR2 sequences are MNHEY and SMNVEV (reference sequence). The CDR3 loop spans 14 amino acids. The CDR3: CASSLAYSTDTQYF. The CDR3 region has the DNA TGTGCCAGCAGTTTAGCCTATAGCACAGATACGCAGTATTTT.

This chain joins TRBV19 and TRBJ1-1; 9 bases fit TRBD1. With 4 bases clipped from V and 3 bases from J, the junction kept 6 bases outside the gene matches. The CDR3 length is 15 residues. Germline V gene lookup returns CDR1 LNHDA and CDR2 SQIVND (reference sequence). In nucleotides, the CDR3 is TGTGCCAGTAGTAAACAGGGGGCAAGGGACACTGAAGCTTTCTTT. Translation: CASSKQGARDTEAFF.

The rearrangement joins TRBV19 to TRBJ2-7, with D possibly being TRBD2 (5 bases). Trimming took off 5 bases at V and 4 bases at J, with 12 bases between the two ends. The length of the CDR3 is 13 residues. CDR1 and CDR2 (germline): LNHDA, SQIVND (reference sequence). This chain's CDR3 is CASSPQRGYEQYF. The DNA for the CDR3 is TGTGCCAGTAGTCCCCAGAGAGGGTACGAGCAGTACTTC.

This clone came up a few times. V usage is TRBV6-5 and J usage is TRBJ1-6; perhaps TRBD1 as D (6 bases). Germline V gives CDR1 MNHEY, CDR2 SVGAGI. V lost 5 bases, J lost 7 bases, and 15 bases lay in between. The CDR3 loop spans 15 amino acids. The CDR3 coding sequence is TGTGCCAGCAGTCTGGGTCAGGGGCAGAATTCACCCCTCCACTTT. As protein: CASSLGQGQNSPLHF.

V is TRBV2 and J is TRBJ1-4; D gene uncertain. The CDR3 has 13 amino acids. Trimming took 7 bases from V and 7 from J, leaving 13 bases between them. Germline CDR1 and CDR2: SNHLY and FYNNEI. The CDR3 sequence: CASTTEEGEKLFF. In nucleotides, the CDR3 is TGTGCCAGCACGACGGAGGAGGGTGAAAAACTGTTTTTT.